This TCR beta chain emerged from a study of T cell responses to AZD1222 COVID-19 vaccine. Study background: Combined were second doses at about 4 or about 12 weeks.

Points from the study as a whole: In a largely white British group with more females than males, clonal diversity was possibly underestimated.

A note on this clone: Its antigen is still unknown.

Germline-derived CDR1 and CDR2 are PRHDT and FYEKMQ (reference sequence). Trimming removed 5 bases from V and 6 bases from J; junction bases left unmatched: 7. The CDR3 spans 14 residues. Here immunoSEQ multiplex PCR was the method, and the copy in TCRdb shows in-frame clones only, minus some. The data show some 110,000 clones, with over 90% seen just once and approximately 4.7% held by the top ten. The clonotype comes from an adult in good health. The specimen comprised peripheral blood, sampled on day 0 of AZD1222 vaccination. This sequence joins TRBV13 and TRBJ2-7; 10 nucleotides line up with TRBD1. The CDR3 protein is CASSRDRGLGEQYF. As DNA, the CDR3 is TGTGCCAGCAGCCGAGACAGGGGGCTAGGCGAGCAGTACTTC.